This T cell receptor beta chain was sequenced during a study of cytomegalovirus exposure and HLA in healthy donors. General study results and limits: Many donors shared some public TCRs, even though most TCR sequences were rare.

To note about this clone: Its antigen is unidentified.

This CDR3 is built from 12 residues. V lost 4 bases and J lost 7, with 11 bases in between. CDR1 is MNHEY and CDR2 is SVGAGI in the germline V gene. The PCR used 60 Vbeta and 13 Jbeta primers. The table came from immunoSEQ multiplex PCR; TCRdb's copy has only in-frame clones and leaves some out. This repertoire shows approximately 83,000 clones, more than 75% found once; its top ten account for 2%. The specimen sequenced was PBMCs. The V call is TRBV6-5, the J call TRBJ2-7, with D unresolved. The clonotype comes from a man between 18 and 29 years old in good health and CMV-seronegative. CDR3 in DNA: TGTGCCAGCAGTTCCTCGGCGAGGGAGCAGTACTTC. Its protein product is CASSSSAREQYF.